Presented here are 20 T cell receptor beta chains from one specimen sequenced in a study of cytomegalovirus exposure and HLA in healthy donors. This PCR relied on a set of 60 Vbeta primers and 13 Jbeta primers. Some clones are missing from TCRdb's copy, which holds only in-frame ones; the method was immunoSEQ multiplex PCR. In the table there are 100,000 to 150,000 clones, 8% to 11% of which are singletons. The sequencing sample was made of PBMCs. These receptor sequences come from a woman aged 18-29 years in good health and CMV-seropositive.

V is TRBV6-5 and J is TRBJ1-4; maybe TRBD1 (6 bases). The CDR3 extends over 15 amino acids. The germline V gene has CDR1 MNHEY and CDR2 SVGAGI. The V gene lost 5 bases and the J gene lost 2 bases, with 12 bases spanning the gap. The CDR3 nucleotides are TGTGCCAGCAGTGCCCTTGGGGGCACTAATGAAAAACTGTTTTTT. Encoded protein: CASSALGGTNEKLFF.

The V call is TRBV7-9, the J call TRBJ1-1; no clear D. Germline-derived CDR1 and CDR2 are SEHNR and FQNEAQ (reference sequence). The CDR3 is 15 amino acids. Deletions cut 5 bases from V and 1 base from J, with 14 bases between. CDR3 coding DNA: TGTGCCAGCAGCCCAGCCCTGGCGGCGAACACTGAAGCTTTCTTT. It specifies CASSPALAANTEAFF.

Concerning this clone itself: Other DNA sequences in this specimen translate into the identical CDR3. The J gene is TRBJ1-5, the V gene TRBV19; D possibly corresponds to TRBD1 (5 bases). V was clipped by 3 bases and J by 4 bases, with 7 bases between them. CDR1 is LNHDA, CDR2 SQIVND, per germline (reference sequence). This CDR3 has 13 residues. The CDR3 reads CASSISGNQPQHF. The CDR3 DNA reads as TGTGCCAGTAGTATTTCAGGGAATCAGCCCCAGCATTTT.

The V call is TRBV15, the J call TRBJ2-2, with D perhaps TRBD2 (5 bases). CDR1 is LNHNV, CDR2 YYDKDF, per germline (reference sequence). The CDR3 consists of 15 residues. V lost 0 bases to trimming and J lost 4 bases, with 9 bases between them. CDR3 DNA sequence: TGTGCCACCAGCAGAGAGGGAGCATCCACCGGGGAGCTGTTTTTT. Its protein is CATSREGASTGELFF.

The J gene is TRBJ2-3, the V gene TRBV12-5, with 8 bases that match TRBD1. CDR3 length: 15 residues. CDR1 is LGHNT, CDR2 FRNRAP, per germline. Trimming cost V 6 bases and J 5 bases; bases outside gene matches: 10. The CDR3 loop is CASGAGQGWGDTQYF. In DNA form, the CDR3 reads TGTGCTAGTGGCGCCGGACAGGGATGGGGAGATACGCAGTATTTT.

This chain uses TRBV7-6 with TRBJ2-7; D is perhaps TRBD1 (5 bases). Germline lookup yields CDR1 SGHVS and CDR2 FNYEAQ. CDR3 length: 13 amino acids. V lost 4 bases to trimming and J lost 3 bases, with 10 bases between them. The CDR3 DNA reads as TGTGCCAGCAGCTACGACAGTAACTACGAGCAGTACTTC. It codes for CASSYDSNYEQYF.

Here the CDR3 DNA reads TGCGCCAGCAGTGACGTACAGAGACCCTACGAGCAGTACTTC. This sequence encodes CASSDVQRPYEQYF. The chain has TRBV10-1 and TRBJ2-7, with D unresolved. The CDR3 runs to 14 residues. The V end was cut by 3 bases, the J end by 2 bases, with 11 bases between. Germline V lookup: CDR1 WNHNN, CDR2 SYGVQD (reference sequence).

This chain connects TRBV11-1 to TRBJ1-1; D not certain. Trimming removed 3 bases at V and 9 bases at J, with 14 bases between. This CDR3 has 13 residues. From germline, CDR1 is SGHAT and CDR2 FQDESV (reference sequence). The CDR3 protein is CASSLEVGPQAFF. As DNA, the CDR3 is TGTGCCAGCAGCTTGGAGGTTGGCCCCCAAGCTTTCTTT.

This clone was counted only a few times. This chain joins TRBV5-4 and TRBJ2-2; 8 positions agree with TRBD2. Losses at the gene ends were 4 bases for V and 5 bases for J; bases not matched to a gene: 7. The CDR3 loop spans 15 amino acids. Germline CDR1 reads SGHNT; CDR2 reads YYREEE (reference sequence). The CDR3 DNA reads TGTGCCAGCAGCCTCCGATCTAGCGGGACCGGGGAGCTGTTTTTT. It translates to CASSLRSSGTGELFF.

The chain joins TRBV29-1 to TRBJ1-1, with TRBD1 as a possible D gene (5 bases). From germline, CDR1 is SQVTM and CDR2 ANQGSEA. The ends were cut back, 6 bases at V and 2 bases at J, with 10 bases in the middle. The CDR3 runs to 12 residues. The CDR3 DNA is TGCAGCGTCCCGGGACTTAACACTGAAGCTTTCTTT. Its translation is CSVPGLNTEAFF.

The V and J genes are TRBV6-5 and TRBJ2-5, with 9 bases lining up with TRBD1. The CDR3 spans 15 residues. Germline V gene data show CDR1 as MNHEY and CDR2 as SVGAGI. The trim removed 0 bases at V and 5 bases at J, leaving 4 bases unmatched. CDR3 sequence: CASSYSTGGGETQYF. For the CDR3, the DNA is TGTGCCAGCAGTTACTCGACAGGGGGTGGGGAGACCCAGTACTTC.

This CDR3 is CASITGVNTEAFF. CDR3 in DNA: TGTGCCAGCATCACCGGGGTTAACACTGAAGCTTTCTTT. The chain couples TRBV2 to TRBJ1-1, with no clear D. The CDR3 extends over 13 amino acids. V was trimmed by 7 bases and J by 2 bases, leaving 11 bases between them. Germline CDR1 reads SNHLY; CDR2 reads FYNNEI. The whole variable domain, remainder taken from reference TRBV2 and TRBJ1-1, is EPEVTQTPSHQVTQMGQEVILRCVPISNHLYFYWYRQILGQKVEFLVSFYNNEISEKSEIFDDQFSVERPDGSNFTLKIRSTKLEDSAMYFCASITGVNTEAFFGQGTRLTVV.

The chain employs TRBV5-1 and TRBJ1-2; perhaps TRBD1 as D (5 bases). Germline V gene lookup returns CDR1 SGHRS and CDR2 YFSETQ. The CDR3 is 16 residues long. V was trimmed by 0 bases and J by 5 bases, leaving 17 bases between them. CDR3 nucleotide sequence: TGCGCCAGCAGCTTGGATGCAGGGCCCAAGAATTATGGCTACACCTTC. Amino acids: CASSLDAGPKNYGYTF.

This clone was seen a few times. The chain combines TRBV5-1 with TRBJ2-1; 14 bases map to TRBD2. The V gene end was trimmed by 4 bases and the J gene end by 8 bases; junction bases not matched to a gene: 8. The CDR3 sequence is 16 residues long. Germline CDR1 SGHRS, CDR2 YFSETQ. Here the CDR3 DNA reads TGCGCCAGCAGCCTAACCGGGACTAGCGGGAGTGATGAGCAGTTCTTC. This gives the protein CASSLTGTSGSDEQFF.

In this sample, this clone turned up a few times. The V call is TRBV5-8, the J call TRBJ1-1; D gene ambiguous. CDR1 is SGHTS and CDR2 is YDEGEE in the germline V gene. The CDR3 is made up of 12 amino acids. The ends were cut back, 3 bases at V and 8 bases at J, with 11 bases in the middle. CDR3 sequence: CASSSRTGEAFF. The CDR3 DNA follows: TGTGCCAGCAGCTCGAGGACTGGGGAAGCTTTCTTT.

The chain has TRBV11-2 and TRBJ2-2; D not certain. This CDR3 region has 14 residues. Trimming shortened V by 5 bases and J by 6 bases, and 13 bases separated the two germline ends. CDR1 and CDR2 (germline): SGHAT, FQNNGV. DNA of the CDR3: TGTGCCAGCAGCCCGCGACCCCAGGCCGGGGAGCTGTTTTTT. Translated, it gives CASSPRPQAGELFF.

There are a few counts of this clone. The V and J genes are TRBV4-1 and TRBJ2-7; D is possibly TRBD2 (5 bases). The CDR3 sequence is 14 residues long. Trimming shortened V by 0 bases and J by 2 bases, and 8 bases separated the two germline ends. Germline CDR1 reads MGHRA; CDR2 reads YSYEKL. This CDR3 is CASSQEGLPYEQYF. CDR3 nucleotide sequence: TGCGCCAGCAGCCAAGAAGGACTGCCCTACGAGCAGTACTTC.

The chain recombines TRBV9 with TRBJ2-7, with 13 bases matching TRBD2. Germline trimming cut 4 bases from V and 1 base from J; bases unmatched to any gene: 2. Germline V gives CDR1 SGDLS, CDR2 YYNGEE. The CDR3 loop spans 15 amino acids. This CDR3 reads CASSTGLAGSYEQYF. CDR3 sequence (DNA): TGTGCCAGCAGCACGGGACTAGCGGGATCCTACGAGCAGTACTTC.

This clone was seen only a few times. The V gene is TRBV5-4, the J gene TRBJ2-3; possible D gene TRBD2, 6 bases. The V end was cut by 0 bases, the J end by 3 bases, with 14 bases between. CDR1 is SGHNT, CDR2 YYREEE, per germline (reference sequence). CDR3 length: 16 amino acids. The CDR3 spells CASSLAGGEKTDTQYF. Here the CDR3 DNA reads TGTGCCAGCAGCTTGGCCGGGGGAGAGAAGACAGATACGCAGTATTTT. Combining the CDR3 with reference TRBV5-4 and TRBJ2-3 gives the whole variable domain ETGVTQSPTHLIKTRGQQVTLRCSSQSGHNTVSWYQQALGQGPQFIFQYYREEENGRGNFPPRFSGLQFPNYSSELNVNALELDDSALYLCASSLAGGEKTDTQYFGPGTRLTVL.

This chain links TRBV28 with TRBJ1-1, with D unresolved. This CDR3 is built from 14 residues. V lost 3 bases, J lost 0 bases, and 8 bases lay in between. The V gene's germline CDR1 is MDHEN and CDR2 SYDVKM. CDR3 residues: CASSLVRMNTEAFF. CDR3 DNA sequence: TGTGCCAGCAGTTTGGTCAGAATGAACACTGAAGCTTTCTTT.